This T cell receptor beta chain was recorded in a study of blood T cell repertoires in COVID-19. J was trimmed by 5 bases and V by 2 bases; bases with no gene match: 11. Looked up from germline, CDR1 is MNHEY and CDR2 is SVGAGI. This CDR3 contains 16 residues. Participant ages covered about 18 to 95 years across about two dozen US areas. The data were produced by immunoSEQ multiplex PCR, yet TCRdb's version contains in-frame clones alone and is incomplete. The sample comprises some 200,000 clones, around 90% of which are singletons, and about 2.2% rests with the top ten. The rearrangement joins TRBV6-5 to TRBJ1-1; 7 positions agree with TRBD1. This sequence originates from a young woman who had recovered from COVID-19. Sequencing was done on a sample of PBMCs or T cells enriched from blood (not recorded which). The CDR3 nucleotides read TGTGCCAGCAGTTACCAGGGGACAGCGGACGTGACTGAAGCTTTCTTT. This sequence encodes CASSYQGTADVTEAFF.